The 28 T cell receptor beta chains listed next were all sequenced from one sample in a study of vaccination and CD4 T cells after COVID-19. Researchers used the Oncomine TCR Beta short-read assay to sequence DNA from cultured CD4+ T cells. TCRdb reprocessed the PCR reads with MiXCR, giving one entry per CDR3 protein. Seen here are tens of thousands of distinct CDR3 sequences, approximately 29% observed once, and the top ten hold about an eighth. Described time point: late sampling 161 to 241 days after vaccination in a few convalescent patients. Treatment of the sample: roughly ten-day PBMC culture with coronavirus spike peptide pools or control peptides (ViraFEST assay). Their antigens remain unidentified. The material was CD4+ T cells from blood, cultured in vitro, obtained about 7 months after SARS-CoV-2 vaccination. These receptors all stem from a human donor who had recovered from COVID-19.

V gene TRBV20-1 combines with J gene TRBJ1-1; D is possibly TRBD1 (5 bases). This CDR3 spans 14 amino acids. Trimming stripped 6 bases from V and 0 bases from J, with 14 bases between. From germline, CDR1 is DFQATT and CDR2 SNEGSKA (reference sequence). CDR3 in amino acids: CSALGGSLNTEAFF. In nucleotides, the CDR3 is TGCAGTGCCCTCGGGGGTAGTCTGAACACTGAAGCTTTCTTT.

The chain employs TRBV10-3 and TRBJ2-3; D is tentatively TRBD1 or TRBD2 (6 bases each). Between the trimmed V and J ends, which lost 8 bases and 5 bases, there was a span of 17 bases. The CDR3 totals 14 residues. CDR1 is ENHRY, CDR2 SYGVKD, per germline. In nucleotides, the CDR3 is TGTGCCATCTCAAACTCGGGGGCTAAAGATACGCAGTATTTT. Its translation is CAISNSGAKDTQYF.

CDR3 nucleotides: TGTGCCAGCAGCTTCGGGGGGGACTATGGCTACACCTTC. This gives the protein CASSFGGDYGYTF. The chain has TRBV7-9 and TRBJ1-2, with D maybe TRBD1 (5 bases). The V gene's germline CDR1 is SEHNR and CDR2 FQNEAQ (reference sequence). Trimming cost V 3 bases and J 3 bases, with 8 bases left between them. The CDR3 loop spans 13 amino acids.

The genes are TRBV7-9 and TRBJ2-3; TRBD1 agrees at 8 bases. The CDR3 is 19 amino acids. Germline V gene data show CDR1 as SEHNR and CDR2 as FQNEAQ (reference sequence). Trimming removed 5 bases from V and 1 base from J; junction bases left unmatched: 17. Here the CDR3 reads CASSPRLGQGQAGTDTQYF. CDR3 in DNA: TGTGCCAGCAGCCCCCGGTTAGGGCAGGGACAGGCGGGCACAGATACGCAGTATTTT. The full variable domain, with the rest looked up from reference TRBV7-9 and TRBJ2-3, is DTGVSQNPRHKITKRGQNVTFRCDPISEHNRLYWYRQTLGQGPEFLTYFQNEAQLEKSRLLSDRFSAERPKGSFSTLEIQRTEQGDSAMYLCASSPRLGQGQAGTDTQYFGPGTRLTVL.

This clonotype was observed a handful of times. The rearrangement links TRBV15 to TRBJ1-2; D gene ambiguous. The CDR3 runs 15 residues. Trimming removed 0 bases from V and 6 bases from J, with 14 bases in between. Germline CDR1 and CDR2: LNHNV and YYDKDF (reference sequence). The CDR3 here is CATSRDVGEKDGYTF. The CDR3 coding sequence is TGTGCCACCAGCAGAGATGTCGGAGAGAAGGATGGCTACACCTTC.

This clonotype was seen just once. For the CDR3, the DNA is TGTGCCAGCAGCCCAGGGGGACTCCCCGGGAATGAGCAGTTCTTC. It specifies CASSPGGLPGNEQFF. V and J are TRBV14 and TRBJ2-1, with a tentative D call TRBD1 (7 bases). CDR1 is SGHDN and CDR2 is FVKESK in the germline V gene. V lost 4 bases and J 7 bases, leaving 17 bases between the germline ends. The CDR3 covers 15 residues.

Of note for this clonotype: Compared with germline, one end of the junction differs, possibly owing to a read error. The CDR3 loop reads CASSHGSGKYQPRHF. DNA of the CDR3: TGTGCCAGCAGCCACGGGTCCGGGAAGTATCAGCCCCGGCATTTT. This chain uses TRBV6-1 with TRBJ1-5, with D uncertain. CDR1 is MNHNS and CDR2 is SASEGT in the germline V gene. The CDR3 runs 15 residues.

The chain recombines TRBV10-3 with TRBJ2-4; 8 nucleotides line up with TRBD1. The CDR3 is made up of 14 amino acids. The germline V gene encodes CDR1 ENHRY and CDR2 SYGVKD. With V trimmed by 10 bases and J by 8 bases, 13 bases remained unmatched. The CDR3: CASRHPDRVDIQYF. DNA for the CDR3: TGTGCCAGCAGACACCCGGACAGGGTCGACATTCAGTACTTC.

By sample fraction, this clonotype is medium-sized. The chain's CDR3 is CASRYSGRGQETQYF. The CDR3 DNA is TGTGCCAGCAGGTACTCGGGGCGGGGACAAGAGACCCAGTACTTC. V usage is TRBV27 and J usage is TRBJ2-5; tentative D call: TRBD2 (6 bases). The CDR3 is 15 residues long. Trimming removed 6 bases from V and 2 bases from J, with 16 bases in between. CDR1 is MNHEY, CDR2 SMNVEV, per germline (reference sequence).

This chain uses TRBV6-1 with TRBJ2-5; maybe TRBD2 (5 bases). V was clipped by 0 bases and J by 7 bases, with 12 bases between them. Germline assignment: CDR1 MNHNS and CDR2 SASEGT. This CDR3 has 14 residues. The CDR3 coding sequence is TGTGCCAGCAGTGAAGCATGGTCTGCGGGGACCCAGTACTTC. Encoded protein: CASSEAWSAGTQYF.

The gene calls are TRBV5-1 and TRBJ2-5, with D tentatively TRBD2 (5 bases). The CDR3 totals 15 residues. Looked up from germline, CDR1 is SGHRS and CDR2 is YFSETQ. V lost 2 bases, J lost 2 bases, and 13 bases lay in between. CDR3 nucleotide sequence: TGCGCCAGCAGCTTAGGGTTAACTAGGCAAGAGACCCAGTACTTC. It is translated as CASSLGLTRQETQYF.

The V and J genes are TRBV27 and TRBJ1-1; D is uncertain. Germline-derived CDR1 and CDR2 are MNHEY and SMNVEV (reference sequence). This CDR3 spans 12 amino acids. V lost 3 bases to trimming and J lost 6 bases, with 8 bases between them. This CDR3 is CASSFFGAEAFF. The DNA for the CDR3 is TGTGCCAGCAGTTTTTTCGGCGCTGAAGCTTTCTTT.

V is TRBV5-4 and J is TRBJ2-7; no clear D gene. The CDR3 totals 12 residues. CDR1 is SGHNT and CDR2 is YYREEE in the germline V gene (reference sequence). Trimming stripped 3 bases from V and 7 bases from J, with 11 bases between. The CDR3 reads CASSYPLGEQYF. The CDR3, as DNA: TGTGCCAGCAGCTATCCTCTGGGGGAGCAGTACTTC. Combining the CDR3 with reference TRBV5-4 and TRBJ2-7 gives the whole variable domain ETGVTQSPTHLIKTRGQQVTLRCSSQSGHNTVSWYQQALGQGPQFIFQYYREEENGRGNFPPRFSGLQFPNYSSELNVNALELDDSALYLCASSYPLGEQYFGPGTRLTVT.

V usage is TRBV6-1 and J usage is TRBJ1-2; no clear D. Per germline, CDR1 MNHNS and CDR2 SASEGT. This CDR3 region has 10 residues. V lost 1 base and J 7 bases, leaving 1 base between the germline ends. The CDR3 region is CASSEVGYTF. The CDR3 coding sequence is TGTGCCAGCAGTGAAGTTGGCTACACCTTC.

This clonotype was observed a few times. This chain joins TRBV6-1 and TRBJ1-2, with D unclear. The V gene's germline CDR1 is MNHNS and CDR2 SASEGT. Trimming removed 6 bases from V and 10 bases from J, with 24 bases in between. There are 15 residues in the CDR3. The chain's CDR3 is CASSGGLSSDRHYTF. The DNA for the CDR3 is TGTGCCAGCAGCGGTGGTCTAAGTTCGGATCGTCACTACACCTTC.

This clonotype came up a few times. V usage is TRBV27 and J usage is TRBJ1-5; TRBD1 agrees at 7 bases. CDR1 and CDR2 from the germline V gene are MNHEY and SMNVEV (reference sequence). The CDR3 is 16 residues long. V shed 5 bases and J 2 bases; nucleotides not matched to a gene: 9. This CDR3 is CASSPLDRVGNQPQHF. Written as DNA, the CDR3 is TGTGCCAGCAGTCCTCTCGACAGGGTAGGCAATCAGCCCCAGCATTTT.

The chain recombines TRBV7-9 with TRBJ2-7; TRBD2 aligns across 11 bases. Germline V lookup: CDR1 SEHNR, CDR2 FQNEAQ (reference sequence). This CDR3 comprises 16 residues. V lost 5 bases, J lost 2 bases, and 8 bases stayed unmatched. DNA for the CDR3: TGTGCCAGCAGCCTCTACGCTAGCGGGGGGACCTACGAGCAGTACTTC. It yields the protein CASSLYASGGTYEQYF.

This clonotype has more than one count but fewer than ten. The genes are TRBV6-2 or TRBV6-3 and TRBJ1-1; 7 nucleotides align to TRBD1. The V gene's germline CDR1 is MNHEY and CDR2 SVGEGT. The J segment lost 4 bases and the V segment lost 2 bases, leaving 13 bases of the junction unmatched. This CDR3 has 17 residues. In nucleotides, the CDR3 is TGTGCCAGCAGTTACCATCTCCGGACAGGCTTTACCACTGAAGCTTTCTTT. Its protein product is CASSYHLRTGFTTEAFF.

V gene TRBV20-1 combines with J gene TRBJ2-5; 8 bases are shared with TRBD2. Germline V gene lookup returns CDR1 DFQATT and CDR2 SNEGSKA (reference sequence). The CDR3 length is 14 residues. With V trimmed by 4 bases and J by 4 bases, 8 bases remained unmatched. CDR3 DNA sequence: TGCAGTGCTATGAGCGGGAGTAGGAGAGAGACCCAGTACTTC. Protein sequence: CSAMSGSRRETQYF.

This clonotype has only a few counts. CDR3 DNA: TGTGCCAGCAGTACCTGGACAGGTGACTACGAGCAGTACTTC. Amino acid sequence: CASSTWTGDYEQYF. The V and J genes are TRBV27 and TRBJ2-7; 7 bases agree with TRBD1. The CDR3 extends over 14 amino acids. V shed 5 bases, J shed 3 bases, and the junction held 7 bases outside the gene matches. Germline V gene lookup returns CDR1 MNHEY and CDR2 SMNVEV (reference sequence).

This clonotype was observed a few times. V gene TRBV7-9 combines with J gene TRBJ1-4; a possible D gene is TRBD1 (6 bases). The V gene's germline CDR1 is SEHNR and CDR2 FQNEAQ (reference sequence). The CDR3 spans 13 residues. Trimming left V 5 bases short and J 10 bases short, with 14 bases between. The CDR3 coding sequence is TGTGCCAGCAGCACCACAGGGCGGGCAAAACTGTTTTTT. Amino acid sequence: CASSTTGRAKLFF.

This clonotype was observed once. The chain is built from TRBV29-1 and TRBJ2-3, with D hard to call. Trimming removed 1 base from V and 6 bases from J, with 8 bases in between. Germline V gene sequence: CDR1 SQVTM, CDR2 ANQGSEA. The CDR3 loop spans 12 amino acids. CDR3 protein: CSVEGNWDTQYF. The CDR3 region has the DNA TGCAGCGTTGAAGGTAACTGGGATACGCAGTATTTT.

This clonotype appeared many times. The V and J genes are TRBV7-8 and TRBJ2-7, with 7 bases aligning to TRBD2. V dropped 5 bases and J dropped 0; count of bases not matched to a gene: 13. This CDR3 region has 17 residues. Germline CDR1 reads SGHVS; CDR2 reads FQNEAQ. This CDR3 reads CASSPHPAGGSSYEQYF. CDR3 bases: TGTGCCAGCAGCCCACACCCCGCCGGGGGGAGCTCCTACGAGCAGTACTTC.

This chain uses TRBV7-2 with TRBJ2-3; perhaps D is TRBD1 or TRBD2 (6 bases each). V shed 2 bases and J shed 8 bases, with 14 bases lying between them. Germline assignment: CDR1 SGHTA and CDR2 FQGNSA. The CDR3 is 14 amino acids. The CDR3 is CASSLIRGGGTQYF. Here the CDR3 DNA reads TGTGCCAGCAGCTTAATTCGAGGAGGGGGTACGCAGTATTTT.

This chain joins TRBV19 and TRBJ2-7; the match to TRBD2 covers 10 bases. The V gene end was trimmed by 4 bases and the J gene end by 3 bases; junction bases not matched to a gene: 6. Germline V lookup: CDR1 LNHDA, CDR2 SQIVND (reference sequence). The CDR3 totals 15 residues. The CDR3 nucleotides are TGTGCCAGTAGTACGCTAGCGGGAGCTATCTACGAGCAGTACTTC. Translating it yields CASSTLAGAIYEQYF.

This clonotype appeared a few times. As DNA, the CDR3 is TGCAGTGCCCGGGTGGGATTGGGTCAGCCCCAGCATTTT. Protein product: CSARVGLGQPQHF. This chain connects TRBV20-1 to TRBJ1-5; no clear D. In germline, CDR1 is DFQATT, CDR2 SNEGSKA (reference sequence). The CDR3 spans 13 residues. V gave up 6 bases and J gave up 6 bases, with 15 bases separating them.

This clonotype was seen a few times. CDR3 bases: TGCAGTGCCCCTGGACTAGCGCTGAACTATGAGCAGTTCTTC. Its protein product is CSAPGLALNYEQFF. V is TRBV20-1 and J is TRBJ2-1; 9 bases map to TRBD2. Germline V lookup: CDR1 DFQATT, CDR2 SNEGSKA (reference sequence). There are 14 residues in the CDR3. J gave up 8 bases and V 6 bases, and 11 bases lay outside the gene matches.

This clonotype has more than one count but fewer than ten. The chain joins TRBV7-2 to TRBJ2-1; TRBD2 is a possible D gene (6 bases). The germline V gene encodes CDR1 SGHTA and CDR2 FQGNSA. Trimming pared 2 bases from V and 4 bases from J, leaving 12 bases between. The CDR3 loop spans 15 amino acids. DNA of the CDR3: TGTGCCAGCAGCTTAACCAGCGGGCGATACAATGAGCAGTTCTTC. Amino acids: CASSLTSGRYNEQFF.